This entry lists 29 T cell receptor beta chains sequenced from one sample in a study of blood T cells in healthy people across ages. It was with a sample-barcoded 5' primer and a J-beta primer mix that a second PCR of about 6 to 12 cycles was run. TCRdb passed the 5' RACE reads through MiXCR, listing each CDR3 protein once. The table records 1.5 million to 1.8 million distinct CDR3 sequences, approximately 42% of them present only once. The sequencing sample was made of blood. These receptors were taken from a woman aged 18-29 years in good health.

This rearrangement joins TRBV7-2 to TRBJ1-1, with no clear D. The CDR3 loop spans 15 amino acids. V was shortened by 1 base and J by 5 bases, with 14 bases between the two germline ends. Per the germline V gene, CDR1 is SGHTA and CDR2 is FQGNSA. The CDR3 DNA sequence: TGTGCCAGCAGCTTAGTTACGGGGTTGGGTACTGAAGCTTTCTTT. This encodes CASSLVTGLGTEAFF.

The rearrangement links TRBV10-3 to TRBJ2-4; D not certain. The J call may be faulty, since TRBJ2-7 better matches the DNA end. CDR1 is ENHRY, CDR2 SYGVKD, per germline. The CDR3 runs to 15 residues. The CDR3 loop is CAISDPYGEVGEQYF. The CDR3, as DNA: TGTGCCATCAGTGACCCTTATGGGGAAGTGGGCGAGCAGTACTTC.

This clonotype occurred a few times. V is TRBV3-1 and J is TRBJ2-7; D uncertain. Trimming left V 1 base short and J 6 bases short, with 10 bases between. The CDR3 has 13 residues. In germline, CDR1 is LGHDT, CDR2 YNNKEL (reference sequence). CDR3 in DNA: TGTGCCAGCAGCCAAGGACTGGGTCTCGAGCAGTACTTC. This encodes CASSQGLGLEQYF.

The J gene is TRBJ2-5, the V gene TRBV6-2 or TRBV6-3; D might be TRBD2 (5 bases). Trimming pared 8 bases from V and 1 base from J, leaving 14 bases between. The CDR3 totals 14 residues. Germline V gene sequence: CDR1 MNHEY, CDR2 SVGEGT. The CDR3 bases are TGTGCCAGCGTCCGGACGGGATCCCAAGAGACCCAGTACTTC. The encoded protein is CASVRTGSQETQYF.

V usage is TRBV11-2 and J usage is TRBJ2-1, with 9 bases lining up with TRBD2. J was trimmed by 2 bases and V by 2 bases; bases with no gene match: 7. The CDR3 extends over 17 amino acids. CDR1 and CDR2 (germline): SGHAT, FQNNGV. DNA of the CDR3: TGTGCCAGCAGCTTAAGTAGCGGGGGATGGACCTACAATGAGCAGTTCTTC. Its translation: CASSLSSGGWTYNEQFF.

This clonotype came up once. The V call is TRBV20-1, the J call TRBJ2-2, with D possibly called TRBD1 or TRBD2 (5 bases each). The CDR3 length is 13 residues. V was trimmed by 6 bases and J by 7 bases, leaving 15 bases between them. CDR1 and CDR2 (germline): DFQATT, SNEGSKA (reference sequence). CDR3 loop: CSAPWDRFGELFF. The CDR3, as DNA: TGCAGTGCCCCTTGGGACCGCTTCGGGGAGCTGTTTTTT.

The chain couples TRBV20-1 to TRBJ1-2, with a tentative D call TRBD1 (5 bases). Germline V gene sequence: CDR1 DFQATT, CDR2 SNEGSKA (reference sequence). The CDR3 runs 13 residues. V was pared by 1 base and J by 5 bases, with 11 bases between. This CDR3 is CSARGGGLYGYTF. Here the CDR3 DNA reads TGCAGTGCTAGAGGGGGGGGTCTGTATGGCTACACCTTC.

This clonotype turned up a few times. V is TRBV5-1 and J is TRBJ2-5; D possibly corresponds to TRBD1 (6 bases). V lost 4 bases and J lost 5, with 12 bases in between. The CDR3 sequence is 13 residues long. Germline assignment: CDR1 SGHRS and CDR2 YFSETQ. CDR3 in DNA: TGCGCCAGCAGCCTACAGGGATTTGAGACCCAGTACTTC. Protein: CASSLQGFETQYF.

The chain uses TRBV9 and TRBJ2-1; D remains ambiguous. Germline lookup yields CDR1 SGDLS and CDR2 YYNGEE. The CDR3 is 13 residues long. V was shortened by 4 bases and J by 10 bases, with 15 bases between the two germline ends. DNA of the CDR3: TGTGCCAGCAGCTCACGGGTAGTTGAGGAGCAGTTCTTC. Encoded protein: CASSSRVVEEQFF.

Only a few counts were recorded for this clonotype. The chain carries TRBV10-3 and TRBJ2-6; TRBD1 aligns across 9 bases. Germline V gene lookup returns CDR1 ENHRY and CDR2 SYGVKD. V shed 7 bases, J shed 0 bases, and the junction held 10 bases outside the gene matches. The CDR3 is made up of 18 amino acids. The CDR3 loop reads CAIKTGTGTNSGANVLTF. The CDR3 region has the DNA TGTGCCATCAAAACCGGGACAGGGACAAACTCTGGGGCCAACGTCCTGACTTTC.

This clonotype has more than one count but fewer than ten. This chain links TRBV6-6 with TRBJ1-1; no firm D call. Germline CDR1 reads MNHNY; CDR2 reads SVGAGI (reference sequence). CDR3 length: 13 amino acids. Trimming pared 6 bases from V and 1 base from J, leaving 9 bases between. Here the CDR3 reads CASSAQQNTEAFF. Written as DNA, the CDR3 is TGTGCCAGCAGCGCCCAGCAGAACACTGAAGCTTTCTTT.

Concerning this clonotype: The junction departs from the called germline gene at one end, perhaps through a read error. This sequence joins TRBV2 and TRBJ1-5; no firm D call. CDR1 is SNHLY and CDR2 is FYNNEI in the germline V gene. This CDR3 is 16 amino acids long. Here the CDR3 reads CASSEFRRQSNQLQHF. DNA of the CDR3: TGTGCCAGCAGTGAATTCCGGCGGCAGAGCAATCAGCTCCAGCATTTT.

The chain carries TRBV7-2 and TRBJ2-5, with unresolved D. Trimming removed 4 bases from V and 1 base from J, with 10 bases in between. Germline-derived CDR1 and CDR2 are SGHTA and FQGNSA. The CDR3 sequence is 14 residues long. The CDR3 spells CASSSFNGQETQYF. The CDR3 nucleotides are TGTGCCAGCAGCTCCTTTAATGGCCAAGAGACCCAGTACTTC.

The rearrangement joins TRBV20-1 to TRBJ2-5; the D gene is possibly TRBD2 (6 bases). The germline V and J ends were trimmed by 5 bases and 2 bases, with 15 bases remaining between them. Germline CDR1 is DFQATT and CDR2 is SNEGSKA (reference sequence). The CDR3 runs to 14 residues. The CDR3 sequence is CSAREWTEQETQYF. Here the CDR3 DNA reads TGCAGTGCTCGGGAGTGGACGGAACAAGAGACCCAGTACTTC.

This clonotype was detected a few times. This sequence joins TRBV11-2 and TRBJ1-1; D remains ambiguous. The CDR3 length is 12 residues. From germline, CDR1 is SGHAT and CDR2 FQNNGV. The V end was cut by 6 bases, the J end by 6 bases, with 11 bases between. In DNA form, the CDR3 reads TGTGCCAGCAGGGACTGGGTCCCTGAAGCTTTCTTT. Translating it yields CASRDWVPEAFF. The full variable domain, its missing parts supplied by reference TRBV11-2 and TRBJ1-1, is EAGVAQSPRYKIIEKRQSVAFWCNPISGHATLYWYQQILGQGPKLLIQFQNNGVVDDSQLPKDRFSAERLKGVDSTLKIQPAKLEDSAVYLCASRDWVPEAFFGQGTRLTVV.

The gene calls are TRBV12-3 or TRBV12-4 and TRBJ1-1; D is possibly TRBD1 (5 bases). V was shortened by 5 bases and J by 10 bases, with 17 bases between the two germline ends. There are 13 residues in the CDR3. In DNA, the CDR3 is TGTGCCAGCAGTGCTTCCCAGGGCGTCTCAGCTTTCTTT. It codes for CASSASQGVSAFF.

The V and J genes are TRBV6-2 or TRBV6-3 and TRBJ1-1, with TRBD1 matching over 7 bases. After removal of 2 bases from V and 5 bases from J, the junction contained 5 bases not matched to a gene. Germline V lookup: CDR1 MNHEY, CDR2 SVGEGT. The CDR3 sequence is 14 residues long. CDR3 loop: CASSYKGAMTEAFF. DNA for the CDR3: TGTGCCAGCAGTTACAAGGGGGCGATGACTGAAGCTTTCTTT.

This clonotype was detected only a few times. This chain joins TRBV29-1 and TRBJ2-1, with 9 bases lining up with TRBD2. CDR3 length: 14 amino acids. Germline V gives CDR1 SQVTM, CDR2 ANQGSEA. V trimming: 1 base; J trimming: 8 bases; junction bases outside the gene matches: 6. This CDR3 reads CSVEGRGGGHEQFF. The CDR3 nucleotides are TGCAGCGTTGAAGGGCGGGGGGGCGGCCATGAGCAGTTCTTC.

A few counts support this clonotype. This chain joins TRBV20-1 and TRBJ2-7; unclear D gene. The CDR3 is made up of 13 amino acids. Trimming took 1 base from V and 2 from J, leaving 9 bases between them. The germline V gene has CDR1 DFQATT and CDR2 SNEGSKA (reference sequence). The chain's CDR3 is CSARALPTYEQYF. The DNA for the CDR3 is TGCAGTGCTAGAGCTCTACCTACCTACGAGCAGTACTTC.

The gene calls are TRBV6-5 and TRBJ2-7; perhaps D is TRBD1 or TRBD2 (5 bases each). The CDR3 is made up of 18 amino acids. V lost 4 bases, J lost 0 bases, and 22 bases lay in between. Germline assignment: CDR1 MNHEY and CDR2 SVGAGI. CDR3 residues: CASSSVGPSGPSSYEQYF. In DNA form, the CDR3 reads TGTGCCAGCAGTTCAGTTGGCCCTTCGGGACCGAGCTCCTACGAGCAGTACTTC.

The chain employs TRBV27 and TRBJ1-1; tentative D call: TRBD1 (5 bases). V lost 5 bases and J lost 0, with 19 bases in between. CDR1 is MNHEY, CDR2 SMNVEV, per germline (reference sequence). The CDR3 runs to 17 residues. The CDR3 coding sequence is TGTGCCAGCAGTGCGGGCGCGGGGCTGACAATGAACACTGAAGCTTTCTTT. Its protein product is CASSAGAGLTMNTEAFF.

In this sample, this clonotype turned up a few times. This sequence joins TRBV4-1 and TRBJ2-3; 8 bases fit TRBD2. Looked up from germline, CDR1 is MGHRA and CDR2 is YSYEKL. CDR3 length: 15 amino acids. With 0 bases clipped from V and 6 bases from J, the junction kept 5 bases outside the gene matches. The CDR3 reads CASSQDWASGDTQYF. The CDR3 bases are TGCGCCAGCAGCCAAGATTGGGCTAGCGGGGATACGCAGTATTTT.

This clonotype was counted between two and nine times. V usage is TRBV30 and J usage is TRBJ2-5; maybe TRBD1 (6 bases). Matching the DNA end better, TRBJ2-7 makes the J call doubtful. From germline, CDR1 is GTSNPN and CDR2 SVGIG (reference sequence). This CDR3 comprises 12 residues. CDR3 region: CAWSDRSFEQYF. The CDR3 nucleotides read TGTGCCTGGTCAGACAGGTCGTTCGAGCAGTACTTC.

J is TRBJ2-1 and V is TRBV7-2; 10 positions match TRBD2. Germline trimming cut 0 bases from V and 7 bases from J; bases unmatched to any gene: 9. The CDR3 sequence is 17 residues long. Germline V lookup: CDR1 SGHTA, CDR2 FQGNSA. DNA for the CDR3: TGTGCCAGCAGCTTAGCGCGAATCCTAGCGGGAGATAATGAGCAGTTCTTC. It specifies CASSLARILAGDNEQFF.

V usage is TRBV29-1 and J usage is TRBJ2-7, with D perhaps assigned TRBD1 or TRBD2 (5 bases each). V lost 6 bases, J lost 6 bases, and 12 bases lay in between. The CDR3 covers 11 residues. In germline, CDR1 is SQVTM, CDR2 ANQGSEA. CDR3 residues: CSVSLGAEQYF. CDR3 in DNA: TGCAGCGTATCTCTCGGGGCCGAGCAGTACTTC.

The chain couples TRBV20-1 to TRBJ2-3, with 7 bases fitting TRBD2. This CDR3 has 15 amino acids. Germline CDR1 and CDR2: DFQATT and SNEGSKA (reference sequence). With V trimmed by 6 bases and J by 2 bases, 11 bases remained unmatched. CDR3 loop: CSAATSSPYTDTQYF. DNA of the CDR3: TGCAGTGCGGCGACTAGCAGCCCTTACACAGATACGCAGTATTTT.

V usage is TRBV2 and J usage is TRBJ1-1, with 7 bases aligning to TRBD1. Losses at the gene ends were 6 bases for V and 3 bases for J; bases not matched to a gene: 4. CDR3 length: 13 amino acids. The germline V gene has CDR1 SNHLY and CDR2 FYNNEI. In nucleotides, the CDR3 is TGTGCCAGCAGGGCACAGGGGTACACTGAAGCTTTCTTT. It yields the protein CASRAQGYTEAFF.

V and J are TRBV2 and TRBJ2-1; D remains ambiguous. Trimming pared 2 bases from V and 9 bases from J, leaving 8 bases between. Germline CDR1 reads SNHLY; CDR2 reads FYNNEI. The CDR3 spans 12 residues. CDR3 residues: CASSESRFEQFF. For the CDR3, the DNA is TGTGCCAGCAGTGAATCGAGGTTTGAGCAGTTCTTC.

This chain joins TRBV12-3 or TRBV12-4 and TRBJ2-5, with 8 bases aligning to TRBD1. CDR3 size: 20 residues. The trim removed 3 bases at V and 11 bases at J, leaving 29 bases unmatched. Here the CDR3 reads CASSFSGTGGEGSIYNEQYF. The CDR3 DNA reads TGTGCCAGCAGTTTCTCCGGGACAGGTGGCGAGGGGAGTATTTACAATGAGCAGTACTTC.